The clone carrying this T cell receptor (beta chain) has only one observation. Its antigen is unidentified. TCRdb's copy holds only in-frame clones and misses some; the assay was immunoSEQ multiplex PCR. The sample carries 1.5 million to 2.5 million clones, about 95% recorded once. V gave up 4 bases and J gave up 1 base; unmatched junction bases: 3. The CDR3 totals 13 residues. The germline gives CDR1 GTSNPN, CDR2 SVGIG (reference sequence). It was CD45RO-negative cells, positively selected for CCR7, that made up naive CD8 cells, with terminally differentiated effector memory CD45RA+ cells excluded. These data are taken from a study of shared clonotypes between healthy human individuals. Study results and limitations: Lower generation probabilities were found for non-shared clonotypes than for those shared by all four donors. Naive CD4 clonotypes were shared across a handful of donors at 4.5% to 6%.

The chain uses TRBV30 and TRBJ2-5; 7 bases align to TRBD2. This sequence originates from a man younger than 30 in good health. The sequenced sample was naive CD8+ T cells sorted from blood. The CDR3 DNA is TGTGCCTGGAACCCGGGAGGCCAAGAGACCCAGTACTTC. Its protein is CAWNPGGQETQYF.